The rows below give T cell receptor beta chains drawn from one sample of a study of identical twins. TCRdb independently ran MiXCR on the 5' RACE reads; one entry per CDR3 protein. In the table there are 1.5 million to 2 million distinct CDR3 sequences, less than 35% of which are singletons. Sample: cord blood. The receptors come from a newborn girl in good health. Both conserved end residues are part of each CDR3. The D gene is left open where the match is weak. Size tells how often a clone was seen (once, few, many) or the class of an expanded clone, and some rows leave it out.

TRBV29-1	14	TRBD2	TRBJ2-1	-	CSVDRLAVSNEQFF	TGCAGCGTTGATCGGCTAGCGGTTAGCAATGAGCAGTTCTTC
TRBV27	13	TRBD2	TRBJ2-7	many	CASSSRGGYEQYF	TGTGCCAGCTCCTCGCGGGGGGGCTACGAGCAGTACTTC
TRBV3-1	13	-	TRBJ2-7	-	CASSQIGVREQYF	TGTGCCAGCAGCCAGATCGGGGTTCGCGAGCAGTACTTC
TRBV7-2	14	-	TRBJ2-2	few	CASSSHPNTGELFF	TGTGCCAGCAGCTCCCATCCGAACACCGGGGAGCTGTTTTTT
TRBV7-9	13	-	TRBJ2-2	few	CASSPSITGELFF	TGTGCCAGCAGCCCATCAATTACGGGGGAGCTGTTTTTT
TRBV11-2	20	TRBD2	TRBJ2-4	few	CASSLRAATASGITKNIQYF	TGTGCCAGCAGCTTACGGGCCGCGACAGCGAGCGGGATTACCAAAAACATTCAGTACTTC
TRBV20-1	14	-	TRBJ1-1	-	CSARDPGGGAEAFF	TGCAGTGCTAGAGATCCGGGGGGAGGAGCTGAAGCTTTCTTT
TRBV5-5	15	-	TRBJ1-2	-	CASSFSLADSYGYTF	TGTGCCAGCAGCTTCTCCCTTGCTGACAGCTATGGCTACACCTTC
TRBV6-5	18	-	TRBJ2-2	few	CASSYLTPGTIPTGELFF	TGTGCCAGCAGTTACCTTACCCCCGGGACAATCCCAACCGGGGAGCTGTTTTTT
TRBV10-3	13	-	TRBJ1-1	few	CAISNSADTEAFF	TGTGCCATCAGCAACAGTGCCGACACTGAAGCTTTCTTT
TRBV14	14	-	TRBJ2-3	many	CASSQRRETNTQYF	TGTGCCAGCAGCCAACGTCGGGAGACAAATACGCAGTATTTT
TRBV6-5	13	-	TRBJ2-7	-	CASRVDQRVEQYF	TGTGCCAGCAGAGTGGACCAGAGGGTCGAGCAGTACTTC
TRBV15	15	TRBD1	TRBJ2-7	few	CATSRGRDRGYEQYF	TGTGCCACCAGCAGAGGCCGGGACAGGGGCTACGAGCAGTACTTC
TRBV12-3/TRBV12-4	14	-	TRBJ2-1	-	CASSTAGSYNEQFF	TGTGCCAGCAGCACCGCCGGCTCCTACAATGAGCAGTTCTTC
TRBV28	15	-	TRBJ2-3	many	CASSLPGFSTDTQYF	TGTGCCAGCAGTTTACCGGGATTTAGCACAGATACGCAGTATTTT
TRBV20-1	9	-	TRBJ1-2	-	CSAGWGYTF	TGCAGTGCGGGCTGGGGCTACACCTTC
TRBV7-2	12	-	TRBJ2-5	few	CASSPPSAGQYF	TGTGCCAGCAGCCCTCCGTCTGCGGGGCAGTACTTC
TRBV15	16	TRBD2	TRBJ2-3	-	CATSRTSGISTDTQYF	TGTGCCACCAGCAGGACTAGCGGGATTTCCACAGATACGCAGTATTTT
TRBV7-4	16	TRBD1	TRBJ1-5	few	CASSFLGTDLNQPQHF	TGTGCCAGCAGCTTTTTGGGGACAGACCTAAATCAGCCCCAGCATTTT
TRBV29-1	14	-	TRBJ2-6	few	CSVEEVTGANVLTF	TGCAGCGTTGAAGAGGTGACTGGGGCCAACGTCCTGACTTTC
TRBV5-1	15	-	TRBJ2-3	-	CASSVATLNTDTQYF	TGCGCCAGCAGCGTCGCCACCCTCAACACAGATACGCAGTATTTT
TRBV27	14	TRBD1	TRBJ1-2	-	CASSSLPTGEGYTF	TGTGCCAGCAGTTCCCTCCCGACAGGGGAGGGCTACACCTTC
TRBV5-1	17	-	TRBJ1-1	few	CASSHGRDITSNTEAFF	TGCGCCAGCAGTCATGGTCGGGACATTACCTCGAACACTGAAGCTTTCTTT
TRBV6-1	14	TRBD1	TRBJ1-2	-	CARSRQGVIYGYTF	TGTGCCCGCAGTCGACAGGGGGTAATCTATGGCTACACCTTC
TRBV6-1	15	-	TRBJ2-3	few	CASRSRSFSTDTQYF	TGTGCCAGCCGGTCACGTAGTTTTAGCACAGATACGCAGTATTTT
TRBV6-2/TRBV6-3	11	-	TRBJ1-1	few	CASAVNTEAFF	TGTGCCAGCGCAGTGAACACTGAAGCTTTCTTT
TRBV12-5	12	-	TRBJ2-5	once	CASGNTRETQYF	TGTGCTAGTGGTAACACCCGGGAGACCCAGTACTTC
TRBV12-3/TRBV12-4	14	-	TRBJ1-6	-	CASQGGAHSSPLHF	TGTGCCAGCCAAGGGGGGGCGCATAGTTCACCCCTCCACTTT
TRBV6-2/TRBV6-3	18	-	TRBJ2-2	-	CASSYRISGLAKAGELFF	TGTGCCAGCAGTTACAGGATTTCTGGTCTAGCAAAGGCCGGGGAGCTGTTTTTT